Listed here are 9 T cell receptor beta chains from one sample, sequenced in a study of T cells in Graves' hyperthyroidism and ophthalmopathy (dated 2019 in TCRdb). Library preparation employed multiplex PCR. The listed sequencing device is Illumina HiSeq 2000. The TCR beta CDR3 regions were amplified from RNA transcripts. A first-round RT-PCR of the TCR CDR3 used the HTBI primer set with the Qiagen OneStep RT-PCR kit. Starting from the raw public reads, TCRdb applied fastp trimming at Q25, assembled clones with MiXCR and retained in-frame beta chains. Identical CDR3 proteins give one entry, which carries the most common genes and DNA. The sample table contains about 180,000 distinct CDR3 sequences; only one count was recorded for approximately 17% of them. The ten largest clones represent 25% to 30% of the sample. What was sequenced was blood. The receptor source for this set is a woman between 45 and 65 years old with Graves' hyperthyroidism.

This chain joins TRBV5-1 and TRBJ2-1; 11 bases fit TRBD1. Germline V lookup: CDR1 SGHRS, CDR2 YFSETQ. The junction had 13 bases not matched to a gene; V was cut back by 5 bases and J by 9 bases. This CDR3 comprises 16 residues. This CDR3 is CASSRAGTGGLGEQFF. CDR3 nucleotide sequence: TGCGCCAGCAGTCGTGCCGGGACAGGGGGATTGGGTGAGCAGTTCTTC.

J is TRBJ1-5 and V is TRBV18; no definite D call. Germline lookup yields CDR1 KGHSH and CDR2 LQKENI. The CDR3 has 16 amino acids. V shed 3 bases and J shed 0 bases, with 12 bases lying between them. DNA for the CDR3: TGTGCCAGCTCACCCAAGATAGCGGATAGCAATCAGCCCCAGCATTTT. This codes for CASSPKIADSNQPQHF.

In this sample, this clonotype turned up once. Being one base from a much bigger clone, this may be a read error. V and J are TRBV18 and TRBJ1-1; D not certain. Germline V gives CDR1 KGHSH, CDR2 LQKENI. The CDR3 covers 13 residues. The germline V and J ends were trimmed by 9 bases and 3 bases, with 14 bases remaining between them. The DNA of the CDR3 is TGTGCCAGATCCGTGGGAAGGGACACTGAAGCTTTCTTT. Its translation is CARSVGRDTEAFF.

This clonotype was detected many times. The CDR3 DNA sequence: TGTGCCAGCAGCTTAAGAGCCCATAATTCACCCCTCCACTTT. It is translated as CASSLRAHNSPLHF. The J gene is TRBJ1-6, the V gene TRBV11-1; no definite D call. V was shortened by 2 bases and J by 5 bases, with 7 bases between the two germline ends. This CDR3 has 14 residues. Per the germline V gene, CDR1 is SGHAT and CDR2 is FQDESV (reference sequence).

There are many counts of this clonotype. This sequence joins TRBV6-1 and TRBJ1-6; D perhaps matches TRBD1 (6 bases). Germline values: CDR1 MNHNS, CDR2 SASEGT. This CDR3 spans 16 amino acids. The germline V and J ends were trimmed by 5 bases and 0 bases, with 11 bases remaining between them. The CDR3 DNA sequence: TGTGCCAGCAGTCGGGACATCGACTCCTATAATTCACCCCTCCACTTT. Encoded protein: CASSRDIDSYNSPLHF.

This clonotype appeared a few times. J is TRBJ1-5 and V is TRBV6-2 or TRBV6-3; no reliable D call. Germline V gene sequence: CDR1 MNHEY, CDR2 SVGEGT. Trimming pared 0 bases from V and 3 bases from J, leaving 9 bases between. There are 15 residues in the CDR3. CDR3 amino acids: CASSYSWQINQPQHF. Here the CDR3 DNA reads TGTGCCAGCAGTTACTCTTGGCAGATCAATCAGCCCCAGCATTTT.

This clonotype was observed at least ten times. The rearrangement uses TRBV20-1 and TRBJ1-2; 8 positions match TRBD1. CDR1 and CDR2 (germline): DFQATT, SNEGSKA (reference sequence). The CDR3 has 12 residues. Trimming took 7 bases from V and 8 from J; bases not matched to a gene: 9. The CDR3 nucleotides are TGCAGTGTCACCCAGGGGGCTGGGGGCTACACCTTC. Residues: CSVTQGAGGYTF.

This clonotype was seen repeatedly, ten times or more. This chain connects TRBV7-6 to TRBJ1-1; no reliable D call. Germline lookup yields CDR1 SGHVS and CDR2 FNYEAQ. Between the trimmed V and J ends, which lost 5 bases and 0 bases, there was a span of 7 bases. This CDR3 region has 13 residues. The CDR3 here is CASSPFMNTEAFF. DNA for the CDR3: TGTGCCAGCAGCCCCTTCATGAACACTGAAGCTTTCTTT. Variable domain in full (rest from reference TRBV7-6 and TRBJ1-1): GAGVSQSPRYKVTKRGQDVALRCDPISGHVSLYWYRQALGQGPEFLTYFNYEAQQDKSGLPNDRFSAERPEGSISTLTIQRTEQRDSAMYRCASSPFMNTEAFFGQGTRLTVV.

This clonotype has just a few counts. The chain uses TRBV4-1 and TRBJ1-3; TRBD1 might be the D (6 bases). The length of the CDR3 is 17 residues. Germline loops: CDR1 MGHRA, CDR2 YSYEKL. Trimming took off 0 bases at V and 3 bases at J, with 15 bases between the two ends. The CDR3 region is CASSQEGGAGFGNTIYF. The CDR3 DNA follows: TGCGCCAGCAGCCAAGAGGGGGGCGCAGGATTTGGAAACACCATATATTTT.